A few counts support the clone carrying this T cell receptor (beta chain). Its antigen remains unknown. A much bigger clone sits one base away, suggesting this may be a read error. Here the CDR3 omits its conserved ending phenylalanine or tryptophan, so a read error is the likely source. This entry is derived from a study of tumor-infiltrating lymphocytes in primary liver carcinoma. Study in general: Tumors were stage T1-T3 N0M0, about 4 to 11 cm across. Study conclusions and caveats: Tumors had a top-250-clone fraction that was significantly higher than blood (p = 0.039). Bulk unsorted sampling precluded comparing CD4+ and CD8+ repertoires.

V lost 5 bases and J lost 6; bases outside the gene matches: 3. The CDR3 extends over 13 amino acids. The blood RNA (from unsorted whole blood) was obtained, and germline DNA was also extracted. Preoperatively, peripheral blood was drawn, approximately 4 milliliters in total. With a constant-region primer, TCR beta cDNA was made from approximately 500 ng of total RNA. Libraries for TCR beta were built through three nested multiplex PCR rounds, which together made up a slightly modified ARM-PCR procedure. Two initial PCR rounds of ten to eleven cycles each paired TRBV1-TRBV30 forward primers with a C-beta reverse primer. TCRdb redid the calling of the multiplex PCR reads with MiXCR, one entry per CDR3 protein. The sample lists 310,000 or so distinct CDR3 sequences; 65% were seen once.

This receptor was identified in a man in his forties with primary liver carcinoma and hepatitis B virus infection. The chain is built from TRBV12-3 or TRBV12-4 and TRBJ2-2, with TRBD2 identical over 7 bases. The source material was peripheral blood. The CDR3 DNA follows: TGTGCCAGCAGTGGGACTACTCCCGGGGAGCTGTTTTCT. Its protein product is CASSGTTPGELFS.